The sequence of this T cell receptor beta chain was determined in a study of blood T cell repertoires in COVID-19. Study overall: The United States, Italy and Spain provided the acute and convalescent COVID-19 samples.

Original data processing: Amplification from reference gene primers served as the basis for estimated nucleated cell counts. Using immunoSEQ multiplex PCR, the repertoire was profiled, and TCRdb retains in-frame clones only, with some absent. V and J calls and clone size are copied from that table; D and trimming were computed from the DNA. Here the sample spans 70,000 to 90,000 clones, approximately 85% being singletons. The sequencing sample was made of peripheral blood. This sequence was found in a man aged 50 to 60 with COVID-19, enrolled during active disease.

CDR3 residues: CASSSSVGGPGADTQYF. The CDR3 region has the DNA TGTGCCAGCAGCTCCTCGGTGGGGGGGCCAGGGGCAGATACGCAGTATTTT. This sequence joins TRBV9 and TRBJ2-3; a possible D gene is TRBD2 (7 bases). The CDR3 spans 17 residues. Germline V gene data show CDR1 as SGDLS and CDR2 as YYNGEE. Between the trimmed V and J ends, which lost 4 bases and 4 bases, there was a span of 22 bases.